This T cell receptor beta chain stems from a study of cytomegalovirus exposure and HLA in healthy donors. Study-level points and caveats: With later analysis, a missense DCLRE1C variant became linked to TCR beta V- and J-gene trimming. In a later analysis, compared with equally common non-associated chains, HLA-associated beta chains were more expanded.

With respect to this clone: Antigen unknown.

V lost 2 bases and J lost 11, with 21 bases in between. The CDR3 loop spans 14 amino acids. The germline gives CDR1 GTSNPN, CDR2 SVGIG (reference sequence). The PCR ran on 60 Vbeta and 13 Jbeta primers. Profiling relied on immunoSEQ multiplex PCR, and the TCRdb table lists in-frame clones only, not all of them. This repertoire includes more than 200,000 clones. The chain links TRBV30 to TRBJ2-5, with D perhaps matching TRBD2 (6 bases). The sequencing input was PBMCs. This TCR derives from a woman aged 25 to 39 in good health and CMV-seropositive. CDR3 DNA sequence: TGTGCCTGGAGTATCGGAAGCGGGTACTTCAAGCAGTACTTC. Protein: CAWSIGSGYFKQYF. Full variable domain (rest looked up from reference TRBV30 and TRBJ2-5): SQTIHQWPATLVQPVGSPLSLECTVEGTSNPNLYWYRQAAGRGLQLLFYSVGIGQISSEVPQNLSASRPQDRQFILSSKKLLLSDSGFYLCAWSIGSGYFKQYFGPGTRLLVL.